These 5 T cell receptor beta chains were all obtained from the same sample, sequenced in a study of blood T cells in healthy people across ages. Combining a sample-barcoded 5' primer with a J-beta primer mix, a second PCR ran for about 6 to 12 cycles. A single record per CDR3 protein comes from TCRdb applying MiXCR to the 5' RACE reads. Among about 1,500,000 distinct CDR3 sequences listed, about 30% were seen once. The sample consisted of blood. The receptor set was obtained from a woman aged 30 to 39 in good health.

About this clonotype: A much larger clone is a single base away; this may be a read error. The chain joins TRBV29-1 to TRBJ2-7; either TRBD1 or TRBD2 may supply D (6 bases each). The CDR3 covers 12 residues. The V gene's germline CDR1 is SQVTM and CDR2 ANQGSEA. For the CDR3, the DNA is TGCAGCGTTGGTGAGGGGGGTGGCGAGCAGCACTTC. Translating it yields CSVGEGGGEQHF.

At least ten counts were recorded for this clonotype. This chain connects TRBV5-1 to TRBJ1-2, with 8 bases lining up with TRBD1. Germline V gives CDR1 SGHRS, CDR2 YFSETQ. V gave up 2 bases and J gave up 6 bases; unmatched junction bases: 3. The CDR3 runs to 13 residues. CDR3 loop: CASSLPTGDGYTF. The DNA of the CDR3 is TGCGCCAGCAGCTTACCGACAGGGGATGGCTACACCTTC.

This chain joins TRBV28 and TRBJ1-2; D is unresolved. The germline CDR1 and CDR2 sequences are MDHEN and SYDVKM. The CDR3 contains 12 residues. Trimming took off 9 bases at V and 1 base at J, with 9 bases between the two ends. CDR3: CASHRNNYGYTF. CDR3 sequence (DNA): TGTGCCAGTCATCGGAATAACTATGGCTACACCTTC.

Written as DNA, the CDR3 is TGTGCCACCAGTGATTTAGGACAGCACCAAGAGACCCAGTACTTC. Amino acid sequence: CATSDLGQHQETQYF. The chain joins TRBV24-1 to TRBJ2-5; D might be TRBD1 (6 bases). The V gene's germline CDR1 is KGHDR and CDR2 SFDVKD. Trimming stripped 1 base from V and 0 bases from J, with 8 bases between. CDR3 length: 15 residues.

The CDR3 is CASSLETAIYGYTF. CDR3 nucleotide sequence: TGCGCCAGCAGCTTGGAGACAGCCATCTATGGCTACACCTTC. This chain uses TRBV5-1 with TRBJ1-2; TRBD1 might be the D (5 bases). CDR3 length equals 14 residues. V lost 0 bases, J lost 4 bases, and 10 bases lay in between. CDR1 and CDR2 from the germline V gene are SGHRS and YFSETQ.